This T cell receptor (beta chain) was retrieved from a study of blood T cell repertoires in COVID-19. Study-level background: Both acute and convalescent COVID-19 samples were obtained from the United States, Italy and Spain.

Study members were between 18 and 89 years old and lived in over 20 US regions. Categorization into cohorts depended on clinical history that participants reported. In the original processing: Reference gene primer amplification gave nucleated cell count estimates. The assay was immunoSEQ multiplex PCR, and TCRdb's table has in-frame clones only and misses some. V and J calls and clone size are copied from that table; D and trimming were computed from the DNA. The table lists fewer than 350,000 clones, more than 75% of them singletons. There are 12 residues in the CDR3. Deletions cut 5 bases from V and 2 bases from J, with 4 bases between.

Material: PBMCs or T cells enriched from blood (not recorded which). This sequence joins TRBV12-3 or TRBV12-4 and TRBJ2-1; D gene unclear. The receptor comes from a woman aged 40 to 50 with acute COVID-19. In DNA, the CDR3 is TGTGCCAGCAGTCGCGCCTACAATGAGCAGTTCTTC. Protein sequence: CASSRAYNEQFF.